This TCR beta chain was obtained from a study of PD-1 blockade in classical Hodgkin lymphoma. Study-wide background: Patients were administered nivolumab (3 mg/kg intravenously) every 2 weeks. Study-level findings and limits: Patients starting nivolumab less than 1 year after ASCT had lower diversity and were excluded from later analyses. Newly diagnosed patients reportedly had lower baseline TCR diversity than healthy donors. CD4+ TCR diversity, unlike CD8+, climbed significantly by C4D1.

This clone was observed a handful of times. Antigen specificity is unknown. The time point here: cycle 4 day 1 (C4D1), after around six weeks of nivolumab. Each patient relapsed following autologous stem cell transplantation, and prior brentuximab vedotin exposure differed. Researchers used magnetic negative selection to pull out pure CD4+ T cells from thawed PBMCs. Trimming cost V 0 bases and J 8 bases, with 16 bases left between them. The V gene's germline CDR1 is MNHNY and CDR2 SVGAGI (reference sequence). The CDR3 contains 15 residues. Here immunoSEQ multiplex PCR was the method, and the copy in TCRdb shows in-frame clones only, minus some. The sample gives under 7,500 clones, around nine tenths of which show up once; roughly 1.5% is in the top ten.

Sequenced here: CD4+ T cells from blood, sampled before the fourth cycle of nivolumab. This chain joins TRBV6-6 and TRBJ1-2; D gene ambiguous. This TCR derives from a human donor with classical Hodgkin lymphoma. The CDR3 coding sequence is TGTGCCAGCAGTTACTCGAACGCTGGTCTTGGGGGCTACACCTTC. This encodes CASSYSNAGLGGYTF.